This note documents a single TCR beta chain sequence. Its antigen remains unidentified. Base qualities are missing; no much larger clone stands one base away. The time point tag for this specimen amounts to: more than three weeks on oral tofacitinib. The sample's treatment or condition label, in plain terms: oral pan-JAK inhibitor, 5-10 mg twice daily. From alopecia areata patients, peripheral blood was collected along with lesional scalp punch biopsies. PBMCs were isolated by density centrifugation and stained for CD3, CD4 and CD8, after which CD4+ and CD8+ T cells were sorted on a FACSAria. The sample belongs to a study of CD8+ T cells in alopecia areata (dated by TCRdb to 2017 to 2018). A note on the overall study: Treated patients were enrolled in an open-label pilot trial of oral tofacitinib, 5 to 10 mg twice daily, for moderate-to-severe alopecia areata. Scalp clonality was compared among normal scalp (n=4), patchy alopecia areata scalp (n=8), and alopecia totalis/universalis scalp (n=8). RNA was obtained with the PAXgene miRNA kit for fixed scalp, the miRNeasy kit for PBMCs, and the RNeasy kit for mouse skin. High-throughput TCRbeta sequencing was used to examine T cell clonal expansion in alopecia areata in both the C3H/HeJ mouse model and human patients. Human TCRbeta sequencing covered scalp tissue and sorted CD4+ and CD8+ peripheral blood T cells from patchy and totalis/universalis alopecia areata patients and healthy controls. Biopsies were taken from tofacitinib-treated patients at baseline and at 4 and 24 weeks of treatment, and a later scalp biopsy was taken in several of the tofacitinib-treated patients. Tofacitinib was administered for 6 to 18 months, and 6 months of follow-up off drug were then conducted to assess delayed response and recurrence. immunoSEQ multiplex PCR using 35 Vbeta forward primers and 13 Jbeta reverse primers was used to amplify TCRbeta CDR3 regions. The SALT score, which quantifies the percentage of affected scalp surface area, was used to measure disease severity in treated patients. Study-wide findings and limitations: Compared with mice, TCR sequences shared between patients were less clear, possibly partly because of HLA diversity across the patient population. Higher clonality and more expanded CD8+ clones were observed in lesional scalp than in normal scalp, particularly in alopecia totalis/universalis, a finding suggestive of antigenic drive. Scalp clonality and the number of expanded CD8+ clones among the top 100 scalp clones were significantly decreased by tofacitinib. The treated cohort was small, with a single nonresponder, so links between baseline CD8+ expansion and response need larger studies. Resident alphabeta T cells in normal human skin are also sequenced, complicating scalp TCR repertoire analysis, unlike mouse skin dominated by gammadelta T cells. Many expanded lesional clones were found to persist in scalp and blood during tofacitinib treatment, and relapse after treatment cessation may be partly explained by this persistence.

The junction shows trimming of 8 bases on V and 8 bases on J, plus 18 bases between the germline ends. CDR3 length: 12 amino acids, cysteine to phenylalanine. Solely the CDR3 DNA is kept, with 36 bases framed from the first base. From a lookup of the germline V gene, CDR1 and CDR2 are SQVTM and ANQGSEA. Library preparation used the immunoSEQ multiplex PCR assay. To provide template for TCR sequencing, every sample had RNA extracted and reverse transcribed into cDNA. SuperScript III was used for first-strand cDNA synthesis, primed with a 2:1 mix of oligo-dT and random hexamers. A synthetic immune receptor repertoire was used to gauge amplification bias, and whatever bias remained was removed computationally. Under the source paper's analysis protocol: Raw reads were preprocessed to remove errors, and CDR3 was defined by IMGT conventions from the conserved cysteine to phenylalanine. Clonality was calculated as 1 minus Shannon entropy normalized by log2 of the number of productive unique TCRs. Whether each scalp clone was CD4 or CD8 was inferred by checking scalp TCRbeta sequences against the CD4 and CD8 repertoires from sorted blood. The source is immuneACCESS, and TCRdb retained only in-frame sequences with V and J called. Part of the clones is not carried over; for the studies checked, unresolved V genes explain less than half of this, and the remainder is unexplained. Clone size and the V and J calls come from that table; the DNA yielded D and trimming. For this sample the table gives around 70,000 clones, of which around 30% were detected only once. About 15% of the sample is held by the ten biggest clonotypes.

The origin of this receptor is a human donor with alopecia areata. Sample: CD8+ T cells sorted from blood, taken at week 4, from a patient treated with tofacitinib. The rearranged segments are TRBV29-1 and TRBJ1-2; a tentative D match to TRBD1 spans 5 bases. The DNA sequence is given as TGCAGCACCCCGGACAAGGGAGACGGCTACACCTTC. The resulting protein is CSTPDKGDGYTF.